Below, one TCR beta chain is given with its context. Its antigen is not known. Generated by immunoSEQ multiplex PCR, the TCRdb table keeps only in-frame clones and is missing some. The table lists approximately 50,000 clones, 65% to 80% of them singletons. These data belong to a study of T cells in tumors after PD-1 blockade. About the study: Daily vismodegib 150 mg continued in a subset of anti-PD-1-treated patients.

Study-level findings and limits: Peripheral recruitment is suggested, as some novel exhausted tumor clones were in pre-treatment blood.

The CDR3 is 16 amino acids. With 6 bases removed from V and 4 bases from J, the gap between germline ends came to 19 bases. The V gene's germline CDR1 is MNHEY and CDR2 SMNVEV (reference sequence). Input was roughly 550 ng to 6,500 ng of genomic DNA from tumor or blood. V is TRBV27 and J is TRBJ2-1, with D perhaps matching TRBD1 or TRBD2 (6 bases each). Sequencing was performed on PBMCs, taken before anti-PD-1 therapy. The receptor comes from a human donor with advanced basal cell or squamous cell carcinoma (not recorded which). As DNA, the CDR3 is TGTGCCAGCAGCATAAGGGGGGTAGCGATGTACAATGAGCAGTTCTTC. This translates into CASSIRGVAMYNEQFF.